The 16 T cell receptor beta chains in this list originate from one sample, sequenced in a study of T cells expressing NK-cell markers. TCRdb reworked the 5' RACE reads into one entry per CDR3 protein, no DNA. The sample data list about 450,000 distinct CDR3 sequences. The sequencing input was blood T cells: a sorted CD56 or NKG2C T cell subset, CD4+ or CD8+ T cells, or bulk PBMC T cells (not recorded which). These receptors were collected from a woman between 18 and 70 years old in good health.

The J gene is TRBJ2-3, the V gene TRBV20-1; checking the TCRdb D call of TRBD2 is not possible without DNA. Germline V gene data show CDR1 as DFQATT and CDR2 as SNEGSKA (reference sequence). This CDR3 spans 20 amino acids. The CDR3 is CSARGIEVLGRASPADTQYF.

V is TRBV20-1 and J is TRBJ1-2; TCRdb lists TRBD1, though no DNA is available to test this call. The CDR3 runs 12 residues. CDR1 DFQATT and CDR2 SNEGSKA come from the germline V gene (reference sequence). The CDR3 spells CSAPQGKRGYTF.

The chain couples TRBV20-1 to TRBJ2-3; TCRdb picks TRBD2, but there is no DNA to check that call. The CDR3 has 13 amino acids. In germline, CDR1 is DFQATT, CDR2 SNEGSKA (reference sequence). CDR3 in amino acids: CSARRLDGDTQYF.

The rearrangement joins TRBV5-1 to TRBJ1-1; absent DNA, TCRdb's TRBD1 call cannot be checked. Germline V gene lookup returns CDR1 SGHRS and CDR2 YFSETQ. This CDR3 spans 15 amino acids. CDR3 in amino acids: CASSLSGADRAEAFF.

This chain links TRBV3-1 with TRBJ1-2. This CDR3 is built from 13 residues. CDR1 is LGHDT, CDR2 YNNKEL, per germline (reference sequence). This CDR3 is CASSQDHGVGYTF.

V is TRBV20-1 and J is TRBJ2-5; no DNA is available, so the TRBD1 call from TCRdb remains unchecked. The CDR3 sequence is 15 residues long. Germline assignment: CDR1 DFQATT and CDR2 SNEGSKA (reference sequence). CDR3: CSAELPGGLRETQYF.

The J gene is TRBJ2-3, the V gene TRBV20-1; TCRdb returns TRBD2, unconfirmable since there is no DNA. CDR1 DFQATT and CDR2 SNEGSKA come from the germline V gene (reference sequence). CDR3 length: 17 amino acids. The CDR3 spells CSAWVQRGGPGTDTQYF.

The chain couples TRBV12-3 or TRBV12-4 to TRBJ1-3; the D gene TCRdb calls, TRBD1, cannot be checked with no DNA. This CDR3 has 12 residues. CDR3 amino acids: CASSSREYPIYF.

The chain has TRBV15 and TRBJ2-7; TCRdb indicates TRBD1, and absent DNA this call remains unverified. CDR1 and CDR2 from the germline V gene are LNHNV and YYDKDF (reference sequence). This CDR3 contains 14 residues. The CDR3: CATSRVGVGNEQYF. The variable domain in full, with the rest retrieved from reference TRBV15 and TRBJ2-7, is DAMVIQNPRYQVTQFGKPVTLSCSQTLNHNVMYWYQQKSSQAPKLLFHYYDKDFNNEADTPDNFQSRRPNTSFCFLDIRSPGLGDTAMYLCATSRVGVGNEQYFGPGTRLTVT.

The gene calls are TRBV4-3 and TRBJ2-3; TCRdb's D call, TRBD2, is unchecked because there is no DNA. Germline V gene lookup returns CDR1 LGHNA and CDR2 YSLEER. The CDR3 totals 18 residues. The CDR3 sequence: CASSQELPSGSTPDTQYF.

The chain recombines TRBV14 with TRBJ2-7; TCRdb reports TRBD2, a call that lacks DNA to check it against. The CDR3 is 14 amino acids. The germline V gene encodes CDR1 SGHDN and CDR2 FVKESK. This CDR3 is CASSQLASSYEQYF.

The chain has TRBV5-4 and TRBJ2-7; the D gene TCRdb calls, TRBD1, cannot be checked with no DNA. CDR1 SGHNT and CDR2 YYREEE come from the germline V gene (reference sequence). This CDR3 has 13 amino acids. This chain's CDR3 is CASSDRVHYEQYF.

The chain carries TRBV13 and TRBJ2-7; the D gene TCRdb calls, TRBD2, cannot be checked with no DNA. The CDR3 loop spans 14 amino acids. CDR1 is PRHDT, CDR2 FYEKMQ, per germline (reference sequence). CDR3: CASSSGTSRGEQYF.

The chain links TRBV7-9 to TRBJ2-3; lacking DNA, the TRBD1 call made by TCRdb goes unchecked. The germline V gene encodes CDR1 SEHNR and CDR2 FQNEAQ (reference sequence). The CDR3 has 14 amino acids. This CDR3 reads CAGKDDRSTDTQYF.

The chain links TRBV6-5 to TRBJ1-2; TCRdb calls TRBD1, which cannot be checked without DNA. Germline loops: CDR1 MNHEY, CDR2 SVGAGI. The CDR3 is made up of 15 amino acids. The CDR3 region is CASSYSRTGQGGYTF.

The chain has TRBV30 and TRBJ1-2; the TRBD1 assignment by TCRdb is unverifiable without DNA. The CDR3 has 15 residues. CDR1 and CDR2 (germline): GTSNPN, SVGIG (reference sequence). The CDR3 is CAWKSFPGADYGYTF. The variable domain in full, with the rest retrieved from reference TRBV30 and TRBJ1-2, is SQTIHQWPATLVQPVGSPLSLECTVEGTSNPNLYWYRQAAGRGLQLLFYSVGIGQISSEVPQNLSASRPQDRQFILSSKKLLLSDSGFYLCAWKSFPGADYGYTFGSGTRLTVV.